This TCR beta chain originates from a study of regulatory T cells in long-lasting Graves disease. Findings and caveats of the study: TRBV28, TRBJ1-2 and TRBJ2-5 were segments that persistent disease favored.

Library construction for TCR beta used iRepertoire HTBI primers and Arm-PCR of CDR3 regions. TCRdb used MiXCR to reprocess the multiplex PCR reads, holding one entry per CDR3 protein. The repertoire holds 550,000 or so distinct CDR3 sequences, around 12% seen once, with about 8.9% in the top ten. The CDR3 length is 13 residues. The V gene lost 0 bases and the J gene lost 7 bases, with 10 bases spanning the gap. CDR1 LGHDT and CDR2 YNNKEL come from the germline V gene (reference sequence). This clonotype was seen many times. What it binds is unknown. Time point defined: newly diagnosed GD, antithyroid drugs for less than 3 months. Preparation of the TCR library used RNA extracted from PBMCs. The data also belong to a second study, concerning T cells in Graves' hyperthyroidism and ophthalmopathy. In that study: Researchers ran a first-round RT-PCR on the TCR CDR3 using the HTBI primer set. In the blood, most expanded thyroid clonotypes above 0.001 appeared as well.

The rearrangement joins TRBV3-1 to TRBJ2-7; D remains unclear. The clonotype originates from a woman younger than 45 with Graves disease. The sample was peripheral blood mononuclear cells (PBMCs), taken at new diagnosis, from a patient treated with antithyroid drugs. Here the CDR3 DNA reads TGTGCCAGCAGCCAAGATGTTCGCGGAGAGCAGTACTTC. This sequence encodes CASSQDVRGEQYF.